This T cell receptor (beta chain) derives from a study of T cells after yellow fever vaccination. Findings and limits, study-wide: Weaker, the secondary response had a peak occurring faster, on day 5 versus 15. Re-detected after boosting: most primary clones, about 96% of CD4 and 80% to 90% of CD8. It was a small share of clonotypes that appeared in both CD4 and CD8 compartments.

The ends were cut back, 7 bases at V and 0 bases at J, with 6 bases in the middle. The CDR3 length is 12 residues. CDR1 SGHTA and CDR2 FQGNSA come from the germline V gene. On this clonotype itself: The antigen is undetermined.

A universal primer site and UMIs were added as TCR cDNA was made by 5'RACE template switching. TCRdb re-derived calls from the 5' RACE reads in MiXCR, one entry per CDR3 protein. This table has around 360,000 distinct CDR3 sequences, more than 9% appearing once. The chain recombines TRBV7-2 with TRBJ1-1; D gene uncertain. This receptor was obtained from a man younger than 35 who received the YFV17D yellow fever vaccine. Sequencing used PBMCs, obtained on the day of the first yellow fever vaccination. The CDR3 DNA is TGTGCCAGCACGGATCTGAACACTGAAGCTTTCTTT. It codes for CASTDLNTEAFF.